The 16 T cell receptor beta chains presented below share a single source sample, sequenced in a study of cytomegalovirus exposure and HLA in healthy donors. 60 Vbeta and 13 Jbeta primers were used in PCR. This table comes from immunoSEQ multiplex PCR, and its TCRdb copy is limited to in-frame clones, with some not included. In the table there are 170,000 or so clones, 70% to 85% of which are singletons. Sequenced: PBMCs. Receptors originate from a woman in her 30s in good health and CMV-seropositive.

This chain joins TRBV27 and TRBJ2-7; 7 bases are a match to TRBD1. The CDR3 has 15 amino acids. CDR1 is MNHEY, CDR2 SMNVEV, per germline (reference sequence). Trimming at V came to 6 bases and at J to 3 bases, leaving 11 bases not matched to a gene. Written as DNA, the CDR3 is TGTGCCAGCAGCGTTTACGTGGGGACAGACTACGAGCAGTACTTC. Its translation: CASSVYVGTDYEQYF.

This clone was recorded once. The chain couples TRBV5-6 to TRBJ2-7; TRBD1 agrees at 8 bases. CDR1 is SGHDT, CDR2 YYEEEE, per germline. V shed 2 bases, J shed 6 bases, and the junction held 7 bases outside the gene matches. The CDR3 runs to 14 residues. CDR3 region: CASSLARGRFEQYF. CDR3 nucleotides: TGTGCCAGCAGCTTAGCCAGGGGGCGCTTCGAGCAGTACTTC.

The chain couples TRBV5-4 to TRBJ1-1; D unresolved. V gave up 7 bases and J gave up 4 bases, with 14 bases separating them. Germline CDR1 reads SGHNT; CDR2 reads YYREEE (reference sequence). The CDR3 has 13 residues. CDR3 region: CASHSAGSTEAFF. The CDR3 DNA is TGTGCCAGCCATTCGGCAGGCAGCACTGAAGCTTTCTTT. The full variable domain, in which reference TRBV5-4 and TRBJ1-1 provide the parts outside the CDR3, is ETGVTQSPTHLIKTRGQQVTLRCSSQSGHNTVSWYQQALGQGPQFIFQYYREEENGRGNFPPRFSGLQFPNYSSELNVNALELDDSALYLCASHSAGSTEAFFGQGTRLTVV.

The chain couples TRBV2 to TRBJ2-2; maybe TRBD1 (6 bases). The germline V gene has CDR1 SNHLY and CDR2 FYNNEI. This CDR3 region has 16 residues. The germline V and J ends were trimmed by 4 bases and 4 bases, with 16 bases remaining between them. This CDR3 reads CASSGSTGRFTGELFF. The CDR3 DNA reads as TGTGCCAGCAGTGGGAGCACAGGGCGTTTCACCGGGGAGCTGTTTTTT.

This chain's CDR3 is CASSLGPGLAGNEQYF. CDR3 DNA sequence: TGTGCCAGCAGTTTAGGTCCAGGACTAGCGGGAAACGAGCAGTACTTC. The chain is built from TRBV28 and TRBJ2-7; TRBD2 aligns across 12 bases. Losses at the gene ends were 2 bases for V and 5 bases for J; bases not matched to a gene: 7. The CDR3 covers 16 residues. Germline V gives CDR1 MDHEN, CDR2 SYDVKM.

This clone occurred a few times. This chain connects TRBV2 to TRBJ2-1; 9 nucleotides align to TRBD2. The CDR3 has 15 amino acids. The germline gives CDR1 SNHLY, CDR2 FYNNEI. J gave up 3 bases and V 6 bases, and 6 bases lay outside the gene matches. The CDR3 nucleotides read TGTGCCAGCAGCTTAGCGGGAGAGGGCTACAATGAGCAGTTCTTC. Protein product: CASSLAGEGYNEQFF.

The V and J genes are TRBV19 and TRBJ1-3; D unresolved. The germline gives CDR1 LNHDA, CDR2 SQIVND (reference sequence). The length of the CDR3 is 12 residues. V gave up 8 bases and J gave up 3 bases, with 8 bases separating them. Here the CDR3 reads CASLTDGNTIYF. The CDR3 coding sequence is TGTGCCAGTCTAACTGATGGAAACACCATATATTTT.

The gene calls are TRBV6-5 and TRBJ2-1; 8 bases align to TRBD2. The CDR3 is 15 amino acids. Per the germline V gene, CDR1 is MNHEY and CDR2 is SVGAGI. With 6 bases clipped from V and 4 bases from J, the junction kept 8 bases outside the gene matches. CDR3 DNA sequence: TGTGCCAGCAGGGTAACTAGCGGCACATACAATGAGCAGTTCTTC. Translated, it gives CASRVTSGTYNEQFF.

This chain uses TRBV19 with TRBJ2-7; perhaps TRBD2 as D (6 bases). CDR3 size: 15 residues. Deletions cut 7 bases from V and 1 base from J, with 17 bases between. Germline V gene sequence: CDR1 LNHDA, CDR2 SQIVND (reference sequence). The CDR3 region is CASNPGRSSSYEQYF. CDR3 sequence (DNA): TGTGCCAGTAATCCGGGGAGGTCTTCTTCCTACGAGCAGTACTTC.

J is TRBJ2-7 and V is TRBV27, with D tentatively TRBD2 (5 bases). The V gene's germline CDR1 is MNHEY and CDR2 SMNVEV (reference sequence). Trimming cost V 4 bases and J 6 bases, with 19 bases left between them. The CDR3 loop spans 15 amino acids. CDR3 sequence: CASSSWLEGKPEQYF. The DNA of the CDR3 is TGTGCCAGCAGTTCGTGGCTTGAGGGCAAACCCGAGCAGTACTTC.

The chain links TRBV5-1 to TRBJ1-2; 9 bases agree with TRBD1. After removal of 3 bases from V and 5 bases from J, the junction contained 5 bases not matched to a gene. The germline V gene has CDR1 SGHRS and CDR2 YFSETQ. The CDR3 sequence is 14 residues long. This CDR3 is CASSSPGQGYGYTF. The CDR3 DNA is TGCGCCAGCAGCTCACCCGGACAGGGGTATGGCTACACCTTC.

The rearrangement links TRBV6-6 to TRBJ2-1, with 7 bases matching TRBD2. This CDR3 is built from 15 residues. The germline V gene encodes CDR1 MNHNY and CDR2 SVGAGI (reference sequence). V shed 3 bases and J 2 bases; nucleotides not matched to a gene: 4. The CDR3 DNA is TGTGCCAGCAGTTATTCCGCGGGAGCCTACAATGAGCAGTTCTTC. Its protein is CASSYSAGAYNEQFF.

This chain uses TRBV7-2 with TRBJ2-7, with 8 positions matching TRBD2. The germline V gene encodes CDR1 SGHTA and CDR2 FQGNSA. Trimming took 1 base from V and 4 from J; bases not matched to a gene: 3. This CDR3 comprises 14 residues. CDR3 region: CASSLVGTSYEQYF. CDR3 nucleotide sequence: TGTGCCAGCAGCTTAGTCGGGACTAGTTACGAGCAGTACTTC.

V gene TRBV11-2 combines with J gene TRBJ2-7, with TRBD1 matching over 12 bases. This CDR3 is built from 15 residues. Germline trimming cut 3 bases from V and 5 bases from J; bases unmatched to any gene: 5. Looked up from germline, CDR1 is SGHAT and CDR2 is FQNNGV. The CDR3 region has the DNA TGTGCCAGCAGCTTGACAGGGACAGGGGGCCACGAGCAGTACTTC. This codes for CASSLTGTGGHEQYF.

The rearrangement links TRBV28 to TRBJ1-6; D is uncertain. The germline V and J ends were trimmed by 6 bases and 3 bases, with 15 bases remaining between them. The CDR3 spans 16 residues. Per the germline V gene, CDR1 is MDHEN and CDR2 is SYDVKM. CDR3 DNA sequence: TGTGCCAGCAGCCACTCGCTTTCGAGCTATAATTCACCCCTCCACTTT. Protein: CASSHSLSSYNSPLHF. Full variable domain (remainder filled in from reference TRBV28 and TRBJ1-6): DVKVTQSSRYLVKRTGEKVFLECVQDMDHENMFWYRQDPGLGLRLIYFSYDVKMKEKGDIPEGYSVSREKKERFSLILESASTNQTSMYLCASSHSLSSYNSPLHFGNGTRLTVT.

The chain has TRBV7-2 and TRBJ2-1; 8 nucleotides match TRBD2. The CDR3 extends over 19 amino acids. V was pared by 0 bases and J by 7 bases, with 17 bases of the junction left unmatched. Germline V gives CDR1 SGHTA, CDR2 FQGNSA. For the CDR3, the DNA is TGTGCCAGCAGCTTAGCGAGTAGGACTAGCAGAGGCACAGATAATGAGCAGTTCTTC. Its translation is CASSLASRTSRGTDNEQFF.